The clone carrying this T cell receptor (beta chain) was detected many times. Its specificity is unknown. These data belong to a study of T cells in Graves' hyperthyroidism and ophthalmopathy. Study results and limitations: The model identified upcoming ophthalmopathy a median around 7.1 months ahead of onset. From stable hyperthyroidism, ophthalmopathy was set apart by a 13 V-J model.

RNA transcripts served as the template for amplifying TCR beta CDR3 regions. First-round RT-PCR with HTBI primers amplified the TCR CDR3 region. TCRdb redid the calling of the multiplex PCR reads with MiXCR, one entry per CDR3 protein. The table lists about 350,000 distinct CDR3 sequences, 15% to 20% of them singletons, with around 15% in the top ten. The CDR3 is 15 amino acids. Per germline, CDR1 ENHRY and CDR2 SYGVKD. V gave up 6 bases and J gave up 4 bases; unmatched junction bases: 5. Patients showing uncontrolled infection, other autoimmune disease, pregnancy or lactation were ineligible. Material: blood. The TCR was taken from a woman between 35 and 50 years old with Graves' ophthalmopathy. The chain joins TRBV10-3 to TRBJ1-5; TRBD1 aligns across 11 bases. The CDR3 DNA is TGTGCCATCAGAGGGGACAGGGGGGAAAATCAGCCCCAGCATTTT. Its translation is CAIRGDRGENQPQHF.